This T cell receptor beta chain was recorded in a study of graft-versus-host responses after intestinal transplantation. Study in general: Among the recipients, transplants were multivisceral, liver-intestinal, or isolated intestinal. Tacrolimus plus steroids were given to all recipients for about 3 years, preceded by anti-thymocyte globulin induction. Study-level findings and limits: There were GvH clones found in recipient marrow, and some of them appeared first in ileum or blood.

Between the trimmed V and J ends, which lost 0 bases and 3 bases, there was a span of 12 bases. Germline-derived CDR1 and CDR2 are MGHRA and YSYEKL. The CDR3 length is 15 residues. Responders labeled with CFSE (approximately 200,000) were plated with approximately 200,000 irradiated, violet-dye-labeled stimulators. CD4 and CD8 responders that proliferated in the reaction were FACS-sorted. The repertoire was sequenced with immunoSEQ multiplex PCR; TCRdb's copy has only in-frame clones and lacks some. The repertoire holds roughly 15,000 clones, under 40% seen once, with 15% in the top ten. Sequenced material: alloreactive CD8+ T cells from a mixed lymphocyte reaction culture, taken before intestinal transplant. Documented subset: CFSE-low proliferating T cells sorted from roughly six-day pre-transplant mixed lymphocyte reaction (GvH or HvG direction). The chain is built from TRBV4-1 and TRBJ2-7, with D maybe TRBD1 (6 bases). The origin of this receptor is a human patient who received an intestinal transplant. Here the CDR3 DNA reads TGCGCCAGCAGCCAAGATAGGGGGACCCTCTACGAGCAGTACTTC. Its translation is CASSQDRGTLYEQYF.